This TCR beta chain is drawn from a study of T cells in Graves' hyperthyroidism and ophthalmopathy. About the research overall: Peripheral blood was taken when the disease was first diagnosed, before any treatment began.

General study findings and limits: Most expanded thyroid clonotypes above 0.001 recurred in blood.

Germline trimming cut 6 bases from V and 7 bases from J; bases unmatched to any gene: 3. From germline, CDR1 is SQVTM and CDR2 ANQGSEA. CDR3 length equals 12 residues. The PBMCs studied were ones that came from 8.5 to 10 ml fresh peripheral blood. This clonotype was recorded many times. Its antigen is still unknown. Amplified TCR beta CDR3 regions derived from RNA transcripts. The HTBI primer set served for first-round RT-PCR of the TCR CDR3. MiXCR was run by TCRdb on the multiplex PCR reads, yielding one entry per CDR3 protein. The sample includes around 600,000 distinct CDR3 sequences, approximately 15% of them seen just once.

The chain carries TRBV29-1 and TRBJ2-1; 10 bases match TRBD1. Source material: blood. The clonotype originates from a young woman with Graves' ophthalmopathy. The CDR3 loop is CSVRQGANEQFF. The CDR3 coding sequence is TGCAGCGTCCGACAGGGGGCGAATGAGCAGTTCTTC.